Each of the 27 T cell receptor beta chains below was sequenced from the same sample in a study of metastatic and nonmetastatic thyroid tumors. MiXCR reprocessed the PCR reads for TCRdb. This repertoire shows roughly 30,000 clones, roughly 15% found once; its top ten account for 5.5% to 7.5%. Treatment of any kind had been given to no patient before thyroid surgery. Sequenced sample: blood. The receptors were sampled from a female donor with papillary thyroid cancer or a benign thyroid nodule (not recorded which). Some clones in this sample may be carry-over from other donors' samples.

The chain has TRBV11-2 and TRBJ2-5; D possibly corresponds to TRBD2 (6 bases). The CDR3 runs 17 residues. Germline CDR1 and CDR2: SGHAT and FQNNGV. V was shortened by 5 bases and J by 2 bases, with 21 bases between the two germline ends. Written as DNA, the CDR3 is TGTGCCAGCAGCAACAAATTAGCGGTAGGGTCTCAAGAGACCCAGTACTTC. Translation: CASSNKLAVGSQETQYF.

This clone was counted between two and nine times. This may arise from a read error, as a much more abundant clone is one base away. The same CDR3 arises from other DNA sequences in this sample as well. V is TRBV6-1 and J is TRBJ2-2; no reliable D call. The germline V gene encodes CDR1 MNHNS and CDR2 SASEGT. CDR3 size: 16 residues. CDR3 in amino acids: CASSGPGRANTGELFF. The CDR3 nucleotides are TGCGCCAGCAGTGGGCCTGGACGCGCGAACACTGGGGAGCTGTTTTTT.

This clone was detected only once. The chain has TRBV18 and TRBJ2-7; D call uncertain. The CDR3 covers 14 residues. Germline CDR1 KGHSH, CDR2 LQKENI. V was cut by 2 bases and J by 5 bases, with 13 bases left in between. In DNA, the CDR3 is TGTGCCAGCTCACCAGAGGCCCGAGAGGACGAGCAGTACTTC. Amino acid sequence: CASSPEAREDEQYF.

This clone was seen at least ten times. A much larger clone differs from this one at a single base, so this may be a read error. V and J are TRBV19 and TRBJ2-3; D possibly corresponds to TRBD1 (6 bases). V lost 5 bases and J lost 6, with 12 bases in between. Looked up from germline, CDR1 is LNHDA and CDR2 is SQIVND (reference sequence). CDR3 size: 13 residues. CDR3 in DNA: TGTGCCAGTAGTCTTCAGGGGTGCGATACGCAGTATTTT. Its translation is CASSLQGCDTQYF.

This clone was picked up many times. V and J are TRBV6-6 and TRBJ2-1; 10 nucleotides line up with TRBD1. The CDR3 runs to 17 residues. V trimming: 5 bases; J trimming: 2 bases; junction bases outside the gene matches: 9. Germline CDR1 is MNHNY and CDR2 is SVGAGI (reference sequence). The CDR3 coding sequence is TGTGCCAGCAGTACCCGGCGGGACAGGGGAGCCTACAATGAGCAGTTCTTC. As protein: CASSTRRDRGAYNEQFF.

This chain uses TRBV15 with TRBJ2-7; the D is unclear. The germline V and J ends were trimmed by 3 bases and 5 bases, with 14 bases remaining between them. CDR3 length equals 14 residues. The germline gives CDR1 LNHNV, CDR2 YYDKDF (reference sequence). The CDR3 coding sequence is TGTGCCACCAGCAGTGTGGACCCTTCCCACGAGCAGTACTTC. Amino acids: CATSSVDPSHEQYF. Using reference TRBV15 and TRBJ2-7 for the parts outside the CDR3, the full variable domain is DAMVIQNPRYQVTQFGKPVTLSCSQTLNHNVMYWYQQKSSQAPKLLFHYYDKDFNNEADTPDNFQSRRPNTSFCFLDIRSPGLGDTAMYLCATSSVDPSHEQYFGPGTRLTVT.

This clone came up many times. V is TRBV5-6 and J is TRBJ2-5; 7 bases line up with TRBD1. The V gene's germline CDR1 is SGHDT and CDR2 YYEEEE. The V segment lost 1 base and the J segment 2 bases; nucleotides outside the gene matches: 5. The CDR3 loop spans 15 amino acids. CDR3 DNA sequence: TGTGCCAGCAGCTTGAGGGGGCAGATTCAAGAGACCCAGTACTTC. This translates into CASSLRGQIQETQYF.

This clone was seen repeatedly, ten times or more. The chain employs TRBV2 and TRBJ2-5; possible D gene TRBD2, 5 bases. Trimming took off 6 bases at V and 0 bases at J, with 11 bases between the two ends. Germline CDR1 is SNHLY and CDR2 is FYNNEI. CDR3 length: 14 residues. The CDR3 coding sequence is TGTGCCAGCAGGAGGGAGAGCTACCAAGAGACCCAGTACTTC. The encoded protein is CASRRESYQETQYF.

This clone was picked up many times. The chain recombines TRBV12-3 or TRBV12-4 with TRBJ2-1; a possible D gene is TRBD2 (5 bases). CDR3 length equals 15 residues. V shed 3 bases and J shed 5 bases, with 14 bases lying between them. The chain's CDR3 is CASSFGVLGNNEQFF. The CDR3 DNA reads as TGTGCCAGCAGTTTCGGGGTCTTAGGGAACAATGAGCAGTTCTTC.

As concerns this clone: Its ends do not fully match the called genes, so a read error is possible. The chain uses TRBV20-1 and TRBJ2-7; the D is unclear. The germline V gene encodes CDR1 DFQATT and CDR2 SNEGSKA (reference sequence). The CDR3 is made up of 12 amino acids. CDR3 sequence: CSARVENYDQYF. The CDR3 DNA is TGCAGCGCTAGAGTTGAGAACTACGATCAGTACTTC.

The CDR3 protein is CSAEDSLISYEQYF. CDR3 sequence (DNA): TGCAGTGCTGAGGACTCCCTTATAAGCTACGAGCAGTACTTC. The V gene is TRBV20-1, the J gene TRBJ2-7; the D gene is possibly TRBD2 (5 bases). This CDR3 region has 14 residues. The V end was cut by 5 bases, the J end by 3 bases, with 17 bases between. Germline-derived CDR1 and CDR2 are DFQATT and SNEGSKA (reference sequence).

This clone was observed at least ten times. The genes are TRBV19 and TRBJ2-5; D possibly corresponds to TRBD1 (7 bases). Germline values: CDR1 LNHDA, CDR2 SQIVND (reference sequence). The V and J ends lost 4 bases and 5 bases respectively, with 14 bases between them. The CDR3 sequence is 14 residues long. The CDR3 is CASSTVQGRETQYF. For the CDR3, the DNA is TGTGCCAGTAGTACAGTACAGGGGAGGGAGACCCAGTACTTC.

This clone was seen ten or more times. The V call is TRBV20-1, the J call TRBJ1-5; 9 bases line up with TRBD1. J lost 2 bases, V lost 6 bases, and 8 bases had no gene match. CDR3 length equals 15 residues. Germline V gene data show CDR1 as DFQATT and CDR2 as SNEGSKA (reference sequence). The CDR3 reads CSAAATGGRNQPQHF. The DNA of the CDR3 is TGCAGTGCAGCTGCGACAGGGGGACGCAATCAGCCCCAGCATTTT.

As to this clone: A read error may account for a junction end that differs from germline. The V gene is TRBV7-2, the J gene TRBJ2-7; 7 bases are a match to TRBD2. Per germline, CDR1 SGHTA and CDR2 FQGNSA. The CDR3 length is 13 residues. The CDR3 sequence is CASTPGTTYEQHF. CDR3 DNA sequence: TGTGCCAGCACCCCGGGGACTACATACGAGCAGCACTTC. Using reference TRBV7-2 and TRBJ2-7 for the parts outside the CDR3, the full variable domain is GAGVSQSPSNKVTEKGKDVELRCDPISGHTALYWYRQSLGQGLEFLIYFQGNSAPDKSGLPSDRFSAERTGGSVSTLTIQRTQQEDSAVYLCASTPGTTYEQHFGPGTRLTVT.

The table lists this clone with many counts. V and J are TRBV28 and TRBJ2-5, with 7 bases aligning to TRBD2. Trimming at V came to 7 bases and at J to 2 bases, leaving 13 bases not matched to a gene. Germline V gene data show CDR1 as MDHEN and CDR2 as SYDVKM. This CDR3 is built from 16 residues. The CDR3 region is CASTPRGSGFQETQYF. CDR3 nucleotide sequence: TGTGCCAGCACCCCCCGGGGTAGCGGGTTTCAAGAGACCCAGTACTTC.

This clone was seen at least ten times. This chain connects TRBV6-2 or TRBV6-3 to TRBJ2-3; tentatively, D is TRBD2 (5 bases). This CDR3 is 15 amino acids long. V lost 6 bases, J lost 5 bases, and 18 bases lay in between. Germline values: CDR1 MNHEY, CDR2 SVGEGT. CDR3 sequence (DNA): TGTGCCAGCAGGCGCTTAGAGGGAGTAGGAGATACGCAGTATTTT. Its protein product is CASRRLEGVGDTQYF.

This clone has ten or more counts. The gene calls are TRBV4-1 and TRBJ2-1; 10 bases are a match to TRBD1. The CDR3 consists of 17 residues. Trimming at V came to 0 bases and at J to 3 bases, leaving 5 bases not matched to a gene. Germline V CDR1 and CDR2: MGHRA, YSYEKL. Here the CDR3 DNA reads TGCGCCAGCAGCCAAGAAGACGGGACAGGGGTCTACAATGAGCAGTTCTTC. It specifies CASSQEDGTGVYNEQFF.

This clone was picked up many times. This chain joins TRBV13 and TRBJ1-4, with TRBD1 identical over 7 bases. The J segment lost 0 bases and the V segment lost 5 bases, leaving 6 bases of the junction unmatched. This CDR3 region has 16 residues. The V gene's germline CDR1 is PRHDT and CDR2 FYEKMQ (reference sequence). As DNA, the CDR3 is TGTGCCAGCAGCCAGACAGGGAGAACAACTAATGAAAAACTGTTTTTT. Translated: CASSQTGRTTNEKLFF.

This clone was recorded many times. The chain has TRBV30 and TRBJ2-7; D is tentatively TRBD1 or TRBD2 (6 bases each). The CDR3 covers 14 residues. V lost 4 bases and J lost 0, with 13 bases in between. Germline CDR1 GTSNPN, CDR2 SVGIG (reference sequence). CDR3 DNA: TGTGCCTGGAAGGGGGGAGGCGCCTCCTACGAGCAGTACTTC. It yields the protein CAWKGGGASYEQYF.

The sample holds many counts of this clone. The chain recombines TRBV20-1 with TRBJ1-4; no firm D call. Per the germline V gene, CDR1 is DFQATT and CDR2 is SNEGSKA (reference sequence). Trimming removed 0 bases at V and 2 bases at J, with 13 bases between. The CDR3 consists of 16 residues. This CDR3 reads CSARDSIRGTNEKLFF. The CDR3 DNA sequence: TGCAGTGCTAGAGATTCGATACGCGGGACTAATGAAAAACTGTTTTTT.

This clone was counted only a few times. This chain links TRBV6-1 with TRBJ2-1; 12 positions match TRBD2. Trimming took 2 bases from V and 4 from J; bases not matched to a gene: 0. From germline, CDR1 is MNHNS and CDR2 SASEGT. This CDR3 region has 15 residues. The CDR3 region has the DNA TGTGCCAGCAGTGAACTAGCGGGAGGGTACAATGAGCAGTTCTTC. Protein sequence: CASSELAGGYNEQFF.

This clone was recorded at least ten times. At one boundary the junction diverges from the germline segment, which might be a read error. Other DNA sequences in the sample encode the same CDR3. The J gene is TRBJ2-1, the V gene TRBV20-1; 9 bases line up with TRBD2. The CDR3 extends over 16 amino acids. Looked up from germline, CDR1 is DFQATT and CDR2 is SNEGSKA (reference sequence). The CDR3 bases are TGTAGTGCTGACTTTACCGGGACTAGCAAATACAATGAGCAGTTCTTC. Its protein is CSADFTGTSKYNEQFF.

The sample holds many counts of this clone. A read error is possible here, since a much larger clone lies one base away. The genes are TRBV18 and TRBJ2-1, with 9 nucleotides matching TRBD2. CDR1 is KGHSH, CDR2 LQKENI, per germline. The CDR3 has 15 residues. J gave up 5 bases and V 2 bases, and 4 bases lay outside the gene matches. The CDR3 protein is CASSPGTSLDNEQFF. CDR3 bases: TGTGCCAGCTCACCAGGGACTAGCCTCGACAATGAGCAGTTCTTC. Full variable domain (remainder filled in from reference TRBV18 and TRBJ2-1): NAGVMQNPRHLVRRRGQEARLRCSPMKGHSHVYWYRQLPEEGLKFMVYLQKENIIDESGMPKERFSAEFPKEGPSILRIQQVVRGDSAAYFCASSPGTSLDNEQFFGPGTRLTVL.

This chain uses TRBV20-1 with TRBJ2-1; D not certain. Germline V gene data show CDR1 as DFQATT and CDR2 as SNEGSKA (reference sequence). V lost 1 base to trimming and J lost 2 bases, with 12 bases between them. The CDR3 covers 15 residues. As DNA, the CDR3 is TGCAGTGCTAGAGCGTTAAACCTAGCCTACAATGAGCAGTTCTTC. This codes for CSARALNLAYNEQFF.

This clone was observed at least ten times. The rearrangement joins TRBV2 to TRBJ2-3; D gene unclear. CDR3 size: 11 residues. The germline CDR1 and CDR2 sequences are SNHLY and FYNNEI. The V end lost 8 bases, the J end lost 10 bases, and 13 bases lay between the germline ends. The chain's CDR3 is CASRADGAQYF. Written as DNA, the CDR3 is TGTGCCAGCCGTGCAGATGGGGCGCAGTATTTT.

Ten or more counts support this clone. The CDR3 DNA reads as TGTGCCAGCAGTTTGATCAGGAGTAGCAATCAGCCCCAGCATTTT. Amino acids: CASSLIRSSNQPQHF. V gene TRBV28 combines with J gene TRBJ1-5, with D unresolved. The CDR3 totals 15 residues. Trimming left V 3 bases short and J 0 bases short, with 9 bases between. Per germline, CDR1 MDHEN and CDR2 SYDVKM. Looking up the rest from reference TRBV28 and TRBJ1-5 gives the full variable domain: DVKVTQSSRYLVKRTGEKVFLECVQDMDHENMFWYRQDPGLGLRLIYFSYDVKMKEKGDIPEGYSVSREKKERFSLILESASTNQTSMYLCASSLIRSSNQPQHFGDGTRLSIL.

This clone was detected ten times or more. The junction departs from germline at one end; a sequencing error may be responsible. This CDR3 is also generated by other DNA sequences in the sample. The V gene is TRBV2, the J gene TRBJ1-6, with 8 nucleotides matching TRBD1. Germline values: CDR1 SNHLY, CDR2 FYNNEI. CDR3 length: 17 amino acids. CDR3 coding DNA: TGTGCCAGCAGTGAAGGACAGGGGAAGTCCTACAATTCACCCCTCCACTTT. Translation: CASSEGQGKSYNSPLHF.